This T cell receptor (beta chain) comes out of a study of breast tumors, draining lymph nodes, adjacent tissues. TCRdb re-derived calls from the multiplex PCR reads in MiXCR, one entry per CDR3 protein. Among roughly 100,000 distinct CDR3 sequences, about 29% were seen once, and the ten largest hold under 6%. Samples came from axillary lymph nodes draining the breast cancer. Trimming cost V 0 bases and J 1 base; bases outside gene matches: 7. This CDR3 is 19 amino acids long. In germline, CDR1 is SGHVS, CDR2 FNYEAQ. There are many counts of this clonotype. The chain has TRBV7-6 and TRBJ2-2; 11 bases are a match to TRBD1. The receptor's source is a female donor with breast cancer. Some clones in this sample may be carry-over from other donors' samples. Sample: axillary lymph node tissue. CDR3 nucleotides: TGTGCCAGCAGCTTAGCAGGGGGACAGGGGGTCGGGAACACCGGGGAGCTGTTTTTT. This gives the protein CASSLAGGQGVGNTGELFF. Filled out from reference TRBV7-6 and TRBJ2-2, the complete variable domain reads GAGVSQSPRYKVTKRGQDVALRCDPISGHVSLYWYRQALGQGPEFLTYFNYEAQQDKSGLPNDRFSAERPEGSISTLTIQRTEQRDSAMYRCASSLAGGQGVGNTGELFFGEGSRLTVL.